The source of this T cell receptor beta chain is a study of shared clonotypes between healthy human individuals (dated by TCRdb to 2018 to 2020). For the study in its entirety: The cohort included three men and a couple of women between 18 and 49 years of age. For each donor, three plates each were used for CD4 naive and CD4 memory, two plates were used for CD8 naive, and one plate was used for CD8 memory. The study deeply sequenced blood TCR repertoires of about 5 healthy adults to estimate repertoire size and the extent of clonotype sharing between individuals. Different laboratories and diverse techniques were used to prepare libraries and sequence TCR repertoires, to increase sequencing depth and limit assay-specific biases. Leukapheresis yielded between about 0.85 and 10 billion PBMCs per donor. Study-wide conclusions, independent of this receptor: Estimated clonotype richness was generally larger for naive than for memory subsets. Pairwise subsampling led to the expectation that sequencing depth would affect the degree of clonotype sharing among donors. Compared with non-shared clonotypes, clonotypes shared by all four sorted-subset donors had higher generation probabilities. Rarefaction of sorted-subset datasets indicated incomplete sequencing despite the large sequencing depth. Sampling was restricted to blood, and TCR repertoires in tissues likely differ from the TCR repertoires found in blood. Sharing across a few donors was observed for about 5% of naive CD4, over 3% of naive CD8, 2% to 2.5% of memory CD4, and less than 0.45% of memory CD8 clonotypes. The genetic and exposure-history diversity represented was limited by the small number of donors.

Using the deep immunoSEQ assay, multiplex PCR amplified TCR CDR3 regions from genomic DNA. For each cell subset, the extracted genomic DNA was distributed evenly across all wells of several immunoSEQ 96-well plates, and each plate served as one replicate. For sorted subsets, each replicate PCR was loaded with 200 ng genomic DNA, equivalent to 30,000 or so T cell genomes. Purified libraries were quantified with a Qubit 3.0 fluorometer, sized on a Bioanalyzer 2100, and re-quantified with the KAPA Library Quantification kit. Every immunoSEQ 96-well plate was sequenced on a separate single-read 150-cycle Illumina NextSeq 550 flow cell. Regarding the original processing steps: The immunoSEQ output contained only junctional sequences without quality scores, so filtering could not match that applied to full-length reads. Sequences were annotated with PyIR, a Python wrapper for IgBLAST v1.9, and V/J genes and CDR3 were assigned using IMGT germline references. Any read was removed if the V/J assignment was weak (E-value above 1e-6), the CDR3 was missing, or the read contained stop codons, out-of-frame junctions, or ambiguous translated residues. A V3J clonotype was defined by an identical inferred V gene, J gene, and CDR3 amino acid sequence. Percentage overlap between repertoires was calculated by dividing the number of shared unique clonotypes by the size of the smaller repertoire. Repertoire richness was assessed with RTK rarefaction, the Chao1 estimator, and Recon v2.1 estimates of unobserved clonotypes. Generation probabilities were computed with OLGA for all TCRbeta clonotypes obtained by the gDNA method from several donors. Sourced from immuneACCESS, this table was stored by TCRdb with only in-frame sequences that have V and J called. A share of the clones is absent; for the studies checked, an unresolved V gene accounts for under half, and the remainder has no known explanation. Clone size and V and J calls were adopted from that table, with D and trimming inferred from the DNA. In this sample the table shows 2 million to 2.5 million clones, approximately 90% of which occur a single time. The top ten clones comprise about 0.36% of the sample.

From the cysteine through the phenylalanine, the CDR3 covers 13 amino acids. Only the CDR3 DNA stays, 39 bases, in frame from base 1. At the junction V is shortened by 7 bases and J by 11 bases, with 18 bases in between. In the germline V gene, CDR1 corresponds to SGHTA and CDR2 to FQGNSA. Healthy HIV-negative adults with no recently reported acute infections or vaccinations were included as donors. Only Caucasian adults living in Nashville, Tennessee, USA were represented among the donors. CD4+ T cells were enriched by magnetic negative selection; naive cells were then positively selected on CD45RA, and the negative fraction formed the memory subset. Blood was obtained by leukapheresis, after which PBMCs were separated by Ficoll-Histopaque density gradient centrifugation and cryopreserved in liquid nitrogen vapor phase. Purity and quantity of every magnetically sorted T cell population were checked by analytical flow cytometry. From each sorted fraction, genomic DNA was isolated and quantified by UV absorbance on a Nanodrop 2000c.

With regard to this clone: Its antigen remains undetermined. It has no much larger one-base neighbor in the sample; base qualities were not kept.

The clonotype originates from a man younger than 35 in good health. Some clones in this sample may be carry-over from other donors' samples. The receptor chain draws on TRBV7-2 and TRBJ2-1; the D gene is tentatively TRBD1 or TRBD2, each matching 6 bases. What was sequenced was naive CD4+ T cells from PBMCs. The sample's cell subset or site, from its label and the paper: CD45RA+ positively selected. DNA sequence: TGTGCCAGCACAACTAGGGGGGAGGCACAGCAGTTCTTC. The resulting protein is CASTTRGEAQQFF.